Listed below are T cell receptor beta chains from one sample, sequenced in a study of blood T cell repertoires in COVID-19. The method was immunoSEQ multiplex PCR; TCRdb's version includes in-frame clones alone and lacks a portion of them. Counted here are about 270,000 clones, about 88% occurring once; the ten biggest clones make up about 4.1%. The sequenced sample consisted of peripheral blood. The receptors shown here come from a man between 60 and 70 years old who had recovered from COVID-19. The CDR3 runs from the conserved cysteine through the conserved F or W. The order of the fields is clone size, J gene, V gene, D gene, CDR3 protein, CDR3 DNA. The D gene is left open where the match is weak. Clone sizes are given selectively: once, few, many, or a class where the clone is expanded.

>.|TRBJ2-1|TRBV5-4|.
CASSTTGTGEQFF
TGTGCCAGCAGCACGACAGGCACGGGGGAGCAGTTCTTC
>.|TRBJ2-5|TRBV9|TRBD1
CASSALVGQSQETQYF
TGTGCCAGCAGCGCCCTGGTGGGACAGTCCCAAGAGACCCAGTACTTC
>.|TRBJ2-7|TRBV5-4|TRBD1
CASSPPGQGLYEQYF
TGTGCCAGCAGCCCCCCGGGACAGGGGTTGTACGAGCAGTACTTC
>.|TRBJ2-4|TRBV5-1|TRBD1
CASSPRTGPNIQYF
TGCGCCAGCAGCCCAAGGACAGGGCCAAACATTCAGTACTTC
>.|TRBJ1-1|TRBV13|.
CASSYETDWDTEAFF
TGTGCCAGCAGCTACGAGACTGATTGGGACACTGAAGCTTTCTTT
>.|TRBJ2-7|TRBV19|TRBD1
CASSTDRDGEQYF
TGTGCCAGTAGTACGGACAGGGACGGCGAGCAGTACTTC
>.|TRBJ2-7|TRBV13|TRBD2
CASSLGSGTSANEQYF
TGTGCCAGCAGCTTAGGTAGCGGGACCTCCGCCAACGAGCAGTACTTC
>.|TRBJ1-2|TRBV24-1|.
CATSSGTHNYGYTF
TGTGCCACCAGTAGCGGGACACATAACTATGGCTACACCTTC
>.|TRBJ2-7|TRBV13|TRBD1
CASSRDRDHEQYF
TGTGCCAGCAGCCGGGACAGGGACCACGAGCAGTACTTC
>few|TRBJ1-3|TRBV6-5|.
CASSPSSGNTIYF
TGTGCCAGCAGCCCCTCCTCTGGAAACACCATATATTTT
>.|TRBJ2-1|TRBV6-6|TRBD1
CASSSLQGAIAQFF
TGTGCCAGCAGTTCCCTCCAGGGGGCAATTGCGCAGTTCTTC
>.|TRBJ1-6|TRBV3-1/TRBV3-2|TRBD1
CASSGLQGAHNSPLHF
TGTGCCAGCAGCGGGCTACAGGGGGCGCACAATTCACCCCTCCACTTT
>.|TRBJ2-1|TRBV3-1/TRBV3-2|.
CASSQETSIPREQFF
TGTGCCAGCAGCCAAGAGACTAGTATCCCTAGGGAGCAGTTCTTC
>few|TRBJ1-2|TRBV3-1/TRBV3-2|.
CASSPDWSRQNYGYTF
TGTGCCAGCAGCCCGGACTGGTCGCGCCAAAACTATGGCTACACCTTC
>.|TRBJ1-2|TRBV19|.
CASSTDNRGGGYTF
TGTGCCAGTAGTACCGACAACCGGGGGGGAGGCTACACCTTC
>.|TRBJ2-7|TRBV7-2|TRBD2
CASSSGLAATYEQYF
TGTGCCAGCAGCTCGGGACTAGCGGCAACCTACGAGCAGTACTTC
>.|TRBJ1-1|TRBV19|.
CASYGGTLNTEAFF
TGTGCCAGTTATGGTGGCACCTTGAACACTGAAGCTTTCTTT
>.|TRBJ1-1|TRBV27|.
CASSLRQNTEAFF
TGTGCCAGCAGTTTGAGGCAGAACACTGAAGCTTTCTTT
>.|TRBJ1-2|TRBV7-8|.
CASSPHRVFTF
TGTGCCAGCAGCCCTCACCGGGTTTTCACCTTC
>.|TRBJ1-2|TRBV7-6|.
CASSLVEGKGYGYTF
TGTGCCAGCAGCTTAGTTGAGGGTAAAGGCTATGGCTACACCTTC
>.|TRBJ2-7|TRBV5-1|.
CASSLPGFPRGEQYF
TGCGCCAGCAGCTTGCCAGGCTTTCCCCGGGGGGAGCAGTACTTC
>.|TRBJ2-5|TRBV5-1|TRBD1
CASSITGAGETQYF
TGCGCCAGCAGCATCACAGGGGCTGGTGAGACCCAGTACTTC
>.|TRBJ2-7|TRBV6-6|TRBD1
CASTTEGQGSYEQYF
TGTGCCAGCACTACGGAGGGACAGGGTTCTTACGAGCAGTACTTC
>few|TRBJ2-7|TRBV2|TRBD1
CASSEAGTGDYF
TGTGCCAGCAGTGAAGCTGGAACAGGGGACTACTTC
>.|TRBJ1-2|TRBV6-5|.
CATISARGGTYGYTF
TGTGCCACCATCTCCGCGAGGGGGGGAACCTATGGCTACACCTTC
>once|TRBJ2-7|TRBV5-5|.
CASSPGGASSYEQYF
TGTGCCAGCAGCCCCGGCGGGGCAAGCTCCTACGAGCAGTACTTC
>.|TRBJ2-7|TRBV29-1|.
CSVYDSMQRGEQYF
TGCAGCGTTTACGACAGCATGCAACGGGGGGAGCAGTACTTC
>.|TRBJ2-5|TRBV3-1/TRBV3-2|TRBD2
CASSLRGGAGETQYF
TGTGCCAGCAGCTTGCGGGGGGGAGCGGGAGAGACCCAGTACTTC
>.|TRBJ2-3|TRBV5-1|TRBD2
CASSPERGAPRDTQYF
TGCGCCAGCAGCCCCGAGCGGGGGGCCCCTCGAGATACGCAGTATTTT
>.|TRBJ2-1|TRBV5-6|.
CASGGAVNEQFF
TGTGCCAGCGGGGGGGCGGTGAATGAGCAGTTCTTC